One and the same sample provided the 4 T cell receptor beta chains below, sequenced in a study of shared T cell receptors in the human thymus. Here immunoSEQ multiplex PCR was the method, and the copy in TCRdb shows in-frame clones only, minus some. This table has more than 550,000 clones, over 75% appearing once. Separately, the same data were catalogued under a study of human thymus T cells.

Sequencing was performed on thymocytes. The receptors originated from a boy under three years old with a congenital heart defect.

This clone occurred a few times. The chain has TRBV5-6 and TRBJ1-5; 7 bases line up with TRBD1. Per germline, CDR1 SGHDT and CDR2 YYEEEE. V was clipped by 4 bases and J by 3 bases; unmatched bases: 4. The CDR3 contains 14 residues. In DNA, the CDR3 is TGTGCCAGCAGCCCTGGGACAGACAATCAGCCCCAGCATTTT. This encodes CASSPGTDNQPQHF.

The chain carries TRBV19 and TRBJ1-1; perhaps TRBD1 as D (6 bases). Germline V gene lookup returns CDR1 LNHDA and CDR2 SQIVND (reference sequence). This CDR3 contains 15 residues. Deletions cut 0 bases from V and 0 bases from J, with 8 bases between. CDR3 sequence: CASSIEYRVNTEAFF. The DNA for the CDR3 is TGTGCCAGTAGTATAGAGTACAGGGTGAACACTGAAGCTTTCTTT.

The CDR3 is CASSQVGGPGELFF. The CDR3 bases are TGCGCCAGCAGCCAAGTTGGGGGCCCCGGGGAGCTGTTTTTT. The gene calls are TRBV4-1 and TRBJ2-2, with D perhaps TRBD1 (6 bases). In germline, CDR1 is MGHRA, CDR2 YSYEKL. Trimming stripped 1 base from V and 6 bases from J, with 9 bases between. This CDR3 has 14 residues.

This sequence joins TRBV5-1 and TRBJ1-1, with 9 bases fitting TRBD1. This CDR3 is built from 18 residues. The V and J ends lost 0 bases and 1 base, in that order; junction bases with no gene match: 10. Germline V gene lookup returns CDR1 SGHRS and CDR2 YFSETQ. CDR3: CASSLGSGRTGENTEAFF. For the CDR3, the DNA is TGCGCCAGCAGCTTGGGTTCTGGGCGGACAGGGGAGAACACTGAAGCTTTCTTT.